This T cell receptor beta chain was obtained from a study of graft-versus-host responses after intestinal transplantation. The repertoire was sequenced with immunoSEQ multiplex PCR; TCRdb's copy has only in-frame clones and lacks some. The repertoire holds about 18,000 clones, with 35% to 45% as singletons. The CDR3 extends over 14 amino acids. Germline V gives CDR1 MNHEY, CDR2 SVGAGI. Trimming left V 2 bases short and J 0 bases short, with 7 bases between. This clone was picked up a small number of times. V and J are TRBV6-5 and TRBJ1-2, with a weak D call TRBD1 (5 bases). The origin of this receptor is a human patient who received an intestinal transplant. Specimen: alloreactive CD4+ T cells from a mixed lymphocyte reaction culture, collected before intestinal transplant. The subset denotes: CFSE-low proliferating T cells sorted from roughly 6-day pre-transplant mixed lymphocyte reaction (GvH or HvG direction). The chain's CDR3 is CASSYGAANYGYTF. The CDR3 DNA reads as TGTGCCAGCAGTTACGGGGCGGCTAACTATGGCTACACCTTC.